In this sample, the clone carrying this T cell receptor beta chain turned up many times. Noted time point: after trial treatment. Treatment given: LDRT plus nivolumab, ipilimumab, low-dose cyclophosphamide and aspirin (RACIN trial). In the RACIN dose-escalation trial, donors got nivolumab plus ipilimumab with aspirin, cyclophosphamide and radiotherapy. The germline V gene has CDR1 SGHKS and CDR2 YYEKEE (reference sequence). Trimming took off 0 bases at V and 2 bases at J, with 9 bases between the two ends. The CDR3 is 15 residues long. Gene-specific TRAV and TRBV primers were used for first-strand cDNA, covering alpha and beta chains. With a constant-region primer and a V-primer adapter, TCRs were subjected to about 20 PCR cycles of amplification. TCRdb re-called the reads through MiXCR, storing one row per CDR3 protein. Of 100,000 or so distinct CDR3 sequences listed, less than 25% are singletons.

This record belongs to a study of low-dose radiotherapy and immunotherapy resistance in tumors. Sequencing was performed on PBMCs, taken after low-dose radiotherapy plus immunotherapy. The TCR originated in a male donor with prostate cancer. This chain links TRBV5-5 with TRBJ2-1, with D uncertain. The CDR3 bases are TGTGCCAGCAGCTTGGTGCCGCAGACCTACAATGAGCAGTTCTTC. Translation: CASSLVPQTYNEQFF.